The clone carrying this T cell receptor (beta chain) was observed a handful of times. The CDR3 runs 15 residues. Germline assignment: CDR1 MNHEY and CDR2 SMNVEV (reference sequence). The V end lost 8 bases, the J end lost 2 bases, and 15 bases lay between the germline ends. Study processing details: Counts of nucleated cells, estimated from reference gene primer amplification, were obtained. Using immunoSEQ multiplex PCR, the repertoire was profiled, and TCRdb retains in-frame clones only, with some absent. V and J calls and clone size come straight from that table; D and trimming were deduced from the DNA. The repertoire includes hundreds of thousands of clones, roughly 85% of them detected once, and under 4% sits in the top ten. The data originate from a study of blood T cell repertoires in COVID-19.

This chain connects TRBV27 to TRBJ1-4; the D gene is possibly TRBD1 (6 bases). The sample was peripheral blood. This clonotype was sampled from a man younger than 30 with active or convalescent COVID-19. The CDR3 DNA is TGTGCCAGCCGAGAACAGGGATGGACTAATGAAAAACTGTTTTTT. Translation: CASREQGWTNEKLFF.